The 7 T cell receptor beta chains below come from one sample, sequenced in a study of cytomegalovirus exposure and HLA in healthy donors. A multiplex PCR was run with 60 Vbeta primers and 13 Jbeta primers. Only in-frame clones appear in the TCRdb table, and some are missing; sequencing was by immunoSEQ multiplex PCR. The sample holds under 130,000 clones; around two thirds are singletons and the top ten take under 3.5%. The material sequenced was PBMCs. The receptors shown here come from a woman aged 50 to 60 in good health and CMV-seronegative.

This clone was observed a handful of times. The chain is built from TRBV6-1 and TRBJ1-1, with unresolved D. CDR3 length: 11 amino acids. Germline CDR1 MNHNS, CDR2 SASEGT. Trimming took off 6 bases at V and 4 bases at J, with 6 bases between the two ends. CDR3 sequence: CASRAGTEAFF. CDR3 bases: TGTGCCAGCAGGGCGGGCACTGAAGCTTTCTTT.

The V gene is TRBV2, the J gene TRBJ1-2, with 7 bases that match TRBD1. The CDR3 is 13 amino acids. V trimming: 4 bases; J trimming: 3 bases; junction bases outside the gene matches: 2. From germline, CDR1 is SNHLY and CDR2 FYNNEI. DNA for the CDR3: TGTGCCAGCAGTGCGGGGACAGACTATGGCTACACCTTC. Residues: CASSAGTDYGYTF.

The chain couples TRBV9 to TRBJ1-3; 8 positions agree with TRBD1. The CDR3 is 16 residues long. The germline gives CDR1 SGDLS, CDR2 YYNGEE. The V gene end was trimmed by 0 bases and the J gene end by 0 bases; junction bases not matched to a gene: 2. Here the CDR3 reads CASSVGQGYSGNTIYF. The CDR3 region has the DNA TGTGCCAGCAGCGTAGGACAGGGGTACTCTGGAAACACCATATATTTT.

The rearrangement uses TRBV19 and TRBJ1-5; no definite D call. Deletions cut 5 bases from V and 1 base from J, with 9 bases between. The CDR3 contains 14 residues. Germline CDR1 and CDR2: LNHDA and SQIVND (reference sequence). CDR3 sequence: CASSPRESNQPQHF. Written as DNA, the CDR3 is TGTGCCAGTAGTCCCCGGGAAAGCAATCAGCCCCAGCATTTT.

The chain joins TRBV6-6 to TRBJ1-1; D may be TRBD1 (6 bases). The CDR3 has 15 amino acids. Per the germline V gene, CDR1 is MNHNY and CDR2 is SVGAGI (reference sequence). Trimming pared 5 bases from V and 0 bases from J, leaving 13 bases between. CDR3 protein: CASSPRTVMNTEAFF. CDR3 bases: TGTGCCAGCAGTCCACGGACAGTCATGAACACTGAAGCTTTCTTT.

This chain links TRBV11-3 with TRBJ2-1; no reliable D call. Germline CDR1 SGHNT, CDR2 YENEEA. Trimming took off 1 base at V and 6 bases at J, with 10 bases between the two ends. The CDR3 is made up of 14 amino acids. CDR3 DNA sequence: TGTGCCAGCAGCTTAGGATTAGCCTTCAATGAGCAGTTCTTC. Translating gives CASSLGLAFNEQFF.

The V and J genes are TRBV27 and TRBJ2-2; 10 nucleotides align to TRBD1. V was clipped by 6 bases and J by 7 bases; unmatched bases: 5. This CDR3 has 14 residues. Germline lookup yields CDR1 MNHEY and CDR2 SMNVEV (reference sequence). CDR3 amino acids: CASREDRGIGELFF. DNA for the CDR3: TGTGCCAGCAGAGAGGACAGGGGGATCGGGGAGCTGTTTTTT.